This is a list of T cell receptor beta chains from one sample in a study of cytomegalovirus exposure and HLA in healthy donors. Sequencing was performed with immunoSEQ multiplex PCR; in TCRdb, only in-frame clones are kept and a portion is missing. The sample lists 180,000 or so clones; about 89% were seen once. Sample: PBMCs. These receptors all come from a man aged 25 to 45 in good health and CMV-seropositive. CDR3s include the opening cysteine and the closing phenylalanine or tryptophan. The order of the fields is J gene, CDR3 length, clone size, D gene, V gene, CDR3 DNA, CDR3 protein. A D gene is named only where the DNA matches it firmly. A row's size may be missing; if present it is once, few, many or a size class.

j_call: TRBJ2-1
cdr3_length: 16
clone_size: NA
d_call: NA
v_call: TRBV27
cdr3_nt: TGTGCCAGCAGCCAAAATCGACAGGAGTGGGGGAATGAGCAGTTCTTC
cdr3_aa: CASSQNRQEWGNEQFF

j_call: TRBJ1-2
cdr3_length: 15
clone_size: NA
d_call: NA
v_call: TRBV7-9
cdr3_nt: TGTGCCAGCAGCTTAGCCAGACAGTTAGGCTATGGCTACACCTTC
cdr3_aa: CASSLARQLGYGYTF

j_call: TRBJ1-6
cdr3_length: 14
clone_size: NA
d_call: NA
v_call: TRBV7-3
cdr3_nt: TGTGCCAGCAGCCGAAAACCCGGGGCAGCACCCCTCCACTTT
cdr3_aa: CASSRKPGAAPLHF

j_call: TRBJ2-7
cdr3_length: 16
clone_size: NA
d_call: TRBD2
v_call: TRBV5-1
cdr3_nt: TGCGCCAGCAGCCCGGGACTAGCGGGAGAATACTACGAGCAGTACTTC
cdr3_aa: CASSPGLAGEYYEQYF

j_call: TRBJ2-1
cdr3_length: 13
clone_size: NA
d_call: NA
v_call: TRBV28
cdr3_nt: TGTGCCAGCAGCCAAGACTACTACAATGAGCAGTTCTTC
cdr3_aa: CASSQDYYNEQFF

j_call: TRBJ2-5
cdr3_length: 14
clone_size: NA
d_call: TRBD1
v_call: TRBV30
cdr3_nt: TGTGCCTGGAGCGCGGACAGGGGCACAGAGACCCAGTACTTC
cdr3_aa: CAWSADRGTETQYF

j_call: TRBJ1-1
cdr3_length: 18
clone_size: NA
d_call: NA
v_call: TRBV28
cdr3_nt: TGTGCCAGCCCCTTTCCCCTTGGATCAGGGGAAATTGACACTGAAGCTTTCTTT
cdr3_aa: CASPFPLGSGEIDTEAFF

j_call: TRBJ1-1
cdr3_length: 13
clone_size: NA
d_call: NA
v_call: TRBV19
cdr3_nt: TGTGCCAGTAGCTTAACAGGGAACACTGAAGCTTTCTTT
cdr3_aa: CASSLTGNTEAFF

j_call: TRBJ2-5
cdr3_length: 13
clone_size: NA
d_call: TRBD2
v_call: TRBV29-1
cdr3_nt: TGCAGCGTTGAAGATATAGCGGGAGAGACCCAGTACTTC
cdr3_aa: CSVEDIAGETQYF

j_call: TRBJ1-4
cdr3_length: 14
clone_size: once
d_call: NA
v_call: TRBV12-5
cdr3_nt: TGTGCTAGTGGTTTGGTACCGAGCAATGAAAAACTGTTTTTT
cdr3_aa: CASGLVPSNEKLFF

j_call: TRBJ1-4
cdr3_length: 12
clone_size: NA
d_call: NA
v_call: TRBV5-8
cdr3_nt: TGTGCCAGCAGCGTATACAATGAAAAACTGTTTTTT
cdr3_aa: CASSVYNEKLFF

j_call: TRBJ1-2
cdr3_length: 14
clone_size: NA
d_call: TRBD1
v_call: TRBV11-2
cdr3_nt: TGTGCCAGCAGCTTAGCCGTACAAGGGGGGACAGGCACCTTC
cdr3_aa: CASSLAVQGGTGTF

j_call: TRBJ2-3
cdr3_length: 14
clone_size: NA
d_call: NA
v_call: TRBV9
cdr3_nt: TGTGCCAGCAGCCCCAGAACTAGCACAGATACGCAGTATTTT
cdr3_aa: CASSPRTSTDTQYF

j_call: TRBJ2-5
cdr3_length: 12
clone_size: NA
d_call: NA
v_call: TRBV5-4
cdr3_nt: TGTGCCAACGGGGGGCTACGGGAGACCCAGTACTTC
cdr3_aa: CANGGLRETQYF

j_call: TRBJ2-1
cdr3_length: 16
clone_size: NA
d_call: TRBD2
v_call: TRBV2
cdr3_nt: TGTGCCAGCAACGGGCCCGGGACTAGCGGGAATCGTGAGCAGTTCTTC
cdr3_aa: CASNGPGTSGNREQFF

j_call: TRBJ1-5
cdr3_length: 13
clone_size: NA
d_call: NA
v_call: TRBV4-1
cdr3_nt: TGCGCCAGCAGCCAAGAGGTGGGTCAGCCCCAGCATTTT
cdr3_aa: CASSQEVGQPQHF

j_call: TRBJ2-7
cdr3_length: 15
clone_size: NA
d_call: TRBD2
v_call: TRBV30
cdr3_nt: TGTGCCTGGCCCCCCCGAGTAGCGGGAGGCGGTGAGCAGTACTTC
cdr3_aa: CAWPPRVAGGGEQYF

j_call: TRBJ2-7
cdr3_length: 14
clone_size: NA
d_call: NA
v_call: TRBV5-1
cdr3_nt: TGCGCCAGCAGCTTGGCCGGAGGGGACTACGAGCAGTACTTC
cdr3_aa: CASSLAGGDYEQYF

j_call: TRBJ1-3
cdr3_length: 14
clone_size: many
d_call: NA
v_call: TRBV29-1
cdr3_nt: TGCAGCGTTGCCAGGGTCCCCTCTGGAAACACCATATATTTT
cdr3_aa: CSVARVPSGNTIYF

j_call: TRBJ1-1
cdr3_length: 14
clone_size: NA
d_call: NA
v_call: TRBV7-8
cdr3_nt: TGTGCCAGCAGCCCTCGCCAGGGTGGGACTGAAGCTTTCTTT
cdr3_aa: CASSPRQGGTEAFF

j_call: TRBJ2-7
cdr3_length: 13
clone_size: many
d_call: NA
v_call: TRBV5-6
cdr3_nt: TGTGCCAGCAGCTTGTTCCCGGACTACGAGCAGTACTTC
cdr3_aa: CASSLFPDYEQYF

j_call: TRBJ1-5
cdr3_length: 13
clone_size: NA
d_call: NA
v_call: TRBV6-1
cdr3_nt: TGTGCCAGCAGTGAATTATCGAATCAGCCCCAGCATTTT
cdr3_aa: CASSELSNQPQHF

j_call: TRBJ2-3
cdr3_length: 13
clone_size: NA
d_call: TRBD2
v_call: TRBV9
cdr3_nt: TGTGCCAGCAGCGGAGGCGGGGGGTCGGTACAGTATTTT
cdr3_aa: CASSGGGGSVQYF

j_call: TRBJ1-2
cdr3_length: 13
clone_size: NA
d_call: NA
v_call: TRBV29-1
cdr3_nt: TGCAGCTCCCCACGGGAGGGTGGCTATGGCTACACCTTC
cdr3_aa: CSSPREGGYGYTF

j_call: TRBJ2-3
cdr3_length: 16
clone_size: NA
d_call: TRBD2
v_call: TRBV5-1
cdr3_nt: TGCGCCAGCAGCTTGGGAGTCGGGAGGGCCGCAGATACGCAGTATTTT
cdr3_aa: CASSLGVGRAADTQYF

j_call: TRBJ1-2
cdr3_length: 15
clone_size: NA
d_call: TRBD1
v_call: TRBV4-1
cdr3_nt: TGCGCCAGCAGCCAAGCCGGCCAGGGGGCGTGGGGCTACACCTTC
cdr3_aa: CASSQAGQGAWGYTF

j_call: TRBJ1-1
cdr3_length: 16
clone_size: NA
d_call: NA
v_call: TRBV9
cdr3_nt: TGTGCCAGCAGCGTAGCCCCGGGTCGGTTGAACACTGAAGCTTTCTTT
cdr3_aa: CASSVAPGRLNTEAFF

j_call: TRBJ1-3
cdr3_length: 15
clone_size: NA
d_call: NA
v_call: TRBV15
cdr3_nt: TGTGCCACCAGCAGAGATCGGGGATCTGGAAACACCATATATTTT
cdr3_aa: CATSRDRGSGNTIYF

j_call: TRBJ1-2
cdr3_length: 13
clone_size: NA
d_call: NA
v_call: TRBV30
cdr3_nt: TGTGCCTGGAGCCTTATTGGCACCTATGGCTACACCTTC
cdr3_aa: CAWSLIGTYGYTF

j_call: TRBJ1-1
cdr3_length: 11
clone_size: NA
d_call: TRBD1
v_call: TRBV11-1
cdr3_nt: TGTGCCAGCATGGGACAGACTGAAGCTTTCTTT
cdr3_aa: CASMGQTEAFF

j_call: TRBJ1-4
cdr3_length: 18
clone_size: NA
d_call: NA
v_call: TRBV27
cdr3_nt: TGTGCCAGCAGTCCTCCCCCCCGACAGGACTCAACTAATGAAAAACTGTTTTTT
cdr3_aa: CASSPPPRQDSTNEKLFF

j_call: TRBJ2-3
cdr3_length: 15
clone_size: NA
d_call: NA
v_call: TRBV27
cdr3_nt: TGTGCCAGCAGTTTAGGTCCTCTCGGCACAGATACGCAGTATTTT
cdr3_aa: CASSLGPLGTDTQYF

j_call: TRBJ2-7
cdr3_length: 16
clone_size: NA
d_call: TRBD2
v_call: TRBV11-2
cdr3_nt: TGTGCCAGCAGCTTAGGTGGCGCGGGAGGGCCTGGCGAGCAGTACTTC
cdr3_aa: CASSLGGAGGPGEQYF

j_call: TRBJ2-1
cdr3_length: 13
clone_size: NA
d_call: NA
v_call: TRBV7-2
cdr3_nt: TGTGCCAGCAGCTTAAAGGCCGAGCGCGAGCAGTTCTTC
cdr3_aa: CASSLKAEREQFF

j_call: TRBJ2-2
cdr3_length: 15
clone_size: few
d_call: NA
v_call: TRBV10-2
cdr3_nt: TGCGCCAGCAGTGGACCGACTAGTCCGCGGGGGGAGCTGTTTTTT
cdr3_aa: CASSGPTSPRGELFF

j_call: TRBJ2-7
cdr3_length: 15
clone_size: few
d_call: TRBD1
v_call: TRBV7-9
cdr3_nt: TGTGCCAGCAGCATTTTGACAGGGGCGACATACGAGCAGTACTTC
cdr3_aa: CASSILTGATYEQYF

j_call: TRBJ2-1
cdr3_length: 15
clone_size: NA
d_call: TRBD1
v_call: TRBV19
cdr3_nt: TGTGCCAGTAGTATGACAGGGGGGGGACACAATGAGCAGTTCTTC
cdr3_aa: CASSMTGGGHNEQFF

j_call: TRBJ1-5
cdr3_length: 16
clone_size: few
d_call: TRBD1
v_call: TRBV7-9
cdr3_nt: TGTGCCAGCAGCCCGGGGACAGTTGGGGGTATAGATCCCCAGCATTTT
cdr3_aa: CASSPGTVGGIDPQHF

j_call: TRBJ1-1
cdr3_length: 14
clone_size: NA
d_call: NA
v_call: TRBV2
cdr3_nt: TGTGCCAGCAGTGCCCTATTGGTGAACACTGAAGCTTTCTTT
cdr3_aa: CASSALLVNTEAFF

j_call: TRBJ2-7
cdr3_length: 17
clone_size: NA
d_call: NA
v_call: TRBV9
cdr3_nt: TGTGCCAGCAGCGTAGACGGCGGAGGACAGAGCTCCTACGAGCAGTACTTC
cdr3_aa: CASSVDGGGQSSYEQYF

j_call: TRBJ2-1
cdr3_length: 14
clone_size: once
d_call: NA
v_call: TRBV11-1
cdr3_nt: TGTGCCAGCAGAAGGAGCGGGTCTACGAATGAGCAGTTCTTC
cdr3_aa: CASRRSGSTNEQFF

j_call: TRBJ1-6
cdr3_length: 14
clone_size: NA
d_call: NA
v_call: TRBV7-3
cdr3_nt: TGTGCCAGCAGCTTAACGGGGGGACGTTCACCCCTCCACTTT
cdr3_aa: CASSLTGGRSPLHF

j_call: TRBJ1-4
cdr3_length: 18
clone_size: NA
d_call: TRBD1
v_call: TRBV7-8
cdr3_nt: TGTGCCAGCAGCTTAACCGGGACAGTCTCCTCAACTAATGAAAAACTGTTTTTT
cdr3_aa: CASSLTGTVSSTNEKLFF

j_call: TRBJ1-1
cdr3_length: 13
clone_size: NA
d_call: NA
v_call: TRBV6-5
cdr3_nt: TGTGCCAGCAGCAACCGACAGAACACTGAAGCTTTCTTT
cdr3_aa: CASSNRQNTEAFF

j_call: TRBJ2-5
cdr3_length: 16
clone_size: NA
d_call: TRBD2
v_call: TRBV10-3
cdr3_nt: TGTGCCATCAGTGACGGGACTAGCGGGGGGGAAGAGACCCAGTACTTC
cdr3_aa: CAISDGTSGGEETQYF

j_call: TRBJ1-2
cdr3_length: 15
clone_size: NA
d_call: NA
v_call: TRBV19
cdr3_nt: TGTGCCAGTAGTATAGGTGGCAGTCCCAACTATGGCTACACCTTC
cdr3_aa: CASSIGGSPNYGYTF

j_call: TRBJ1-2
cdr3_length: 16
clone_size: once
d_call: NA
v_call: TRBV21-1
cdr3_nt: TGTGCCAGCAGCAACATTCCAGGACAGGGACTTGGGGACTACACCTTC
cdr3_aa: CASSNIPGQGLGDYTF

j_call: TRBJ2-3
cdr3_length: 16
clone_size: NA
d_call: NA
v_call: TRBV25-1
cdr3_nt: TGTGCCAGCAGTGAATATCGGAGCGCGGACACAGATACGCAGTATTTT
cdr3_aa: CASSEYRSADTDTQYF

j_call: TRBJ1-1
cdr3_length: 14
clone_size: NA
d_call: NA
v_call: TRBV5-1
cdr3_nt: TGCGCCAGCAGTTTGGCACGTTCGAACACTGAAGCTTTCTTT
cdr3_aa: CASSLARSNTEAFF

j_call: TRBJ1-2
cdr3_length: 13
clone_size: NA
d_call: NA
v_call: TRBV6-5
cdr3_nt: TGTGCCAGCAGTTACGACGGGACTAGTGGCTACACCTTC
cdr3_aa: CASSYDGTSGYTF

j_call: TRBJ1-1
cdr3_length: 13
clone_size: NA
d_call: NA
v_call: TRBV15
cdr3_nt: TGTGCCACCAGCAGAGATTCAGGACTAGAAGCTTTCTTT
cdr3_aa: CATSRDSGLEAFF

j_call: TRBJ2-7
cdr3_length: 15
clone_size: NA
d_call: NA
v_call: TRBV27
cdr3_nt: TGTGCCAGCAGTCCTGGATTGGGGGGTTCCTACGAGCAGTACTTC
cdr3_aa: CASSPGLGGSYEQYF

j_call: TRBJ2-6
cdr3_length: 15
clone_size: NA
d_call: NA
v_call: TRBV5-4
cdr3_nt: TGTGCCAGCAGGGACGACCCCTCTGGGGCCAACGTCCTGACTTTC
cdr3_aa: CASRDDPSGANVLTF

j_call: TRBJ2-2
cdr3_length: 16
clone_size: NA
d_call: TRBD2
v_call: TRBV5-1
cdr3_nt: TGCGCCAGCAGCTCTACTAGCGGGAGGAGAGACGGGGAGCTGTTTTTT
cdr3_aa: CASSSTSGRRDGELFF